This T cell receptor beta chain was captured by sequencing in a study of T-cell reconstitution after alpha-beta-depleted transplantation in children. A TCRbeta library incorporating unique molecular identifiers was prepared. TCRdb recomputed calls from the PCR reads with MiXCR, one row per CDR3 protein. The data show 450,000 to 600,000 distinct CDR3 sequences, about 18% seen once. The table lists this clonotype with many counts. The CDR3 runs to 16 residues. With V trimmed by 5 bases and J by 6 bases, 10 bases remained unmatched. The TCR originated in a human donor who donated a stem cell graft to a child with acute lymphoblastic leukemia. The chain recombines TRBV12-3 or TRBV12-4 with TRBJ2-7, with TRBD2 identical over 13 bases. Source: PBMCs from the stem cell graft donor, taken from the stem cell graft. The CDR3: CASSPRTSGSRSEQYF. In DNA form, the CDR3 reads TGTGCCAGCAGTCCCCGGACTAGCGGGAGTCGCAGCGAGCAGTACTTC.